The clone carrying this TCR beta chain was recorded only once. The antigen is undetermined. J gave up 2 bases and V 4 bases, and 11 bases lay outside the gene matches. CDR1 and CDR2 from the germline V gene are MGHRA and YSYEKL. The CDR3 loop spans 19 amino acids. These data belong to a study of glioma-infiltrating T cells after dendritic cell vaccination. Study-wide context: Dendritic cells derived from monocytes and pulsed with autologous tumor lysate formed the vaccine. Study-level points and caveats: The cohort had few patients with full blood and tumor sets.

Amplification used 60 V beta primers and 13 J beta primers. Produced via immunoSEQ multiplex PCR; TCRdb's table is partial and in-frame only. The data contain about 32,000 clones, approximately 90% of them singletons. The receptor's source is a human donor with glioblastoma. This chain connects TRBV4-1 to TRBJ2-3, with 14 bases aligning to TRBD2. The sample here was blood, taken before dendritic cell vaccination. This chain's CDR3 is CASSPGPGLAGANTDTQYF. The CDR3, as DNA: TGCGCCAGCAGCCCGGGACCGGGACTAGCGGGGGCCAACACAGATACGCAGTATTTT.